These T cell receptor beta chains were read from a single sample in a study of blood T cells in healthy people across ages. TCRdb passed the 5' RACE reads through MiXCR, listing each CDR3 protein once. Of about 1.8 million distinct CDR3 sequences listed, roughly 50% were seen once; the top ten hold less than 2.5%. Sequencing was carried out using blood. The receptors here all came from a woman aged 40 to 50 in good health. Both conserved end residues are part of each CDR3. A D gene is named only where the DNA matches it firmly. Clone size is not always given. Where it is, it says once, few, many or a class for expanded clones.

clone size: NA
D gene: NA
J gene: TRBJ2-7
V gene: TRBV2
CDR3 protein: CASSDLTGHEQYF
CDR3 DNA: TGTGCCAGCAGTGATCTGACAGGCCACGAGCAGTACTTC

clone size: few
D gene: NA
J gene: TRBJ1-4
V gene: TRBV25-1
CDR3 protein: CASSELGGDEKLFF
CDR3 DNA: TGTGCCAGCAGTGAATTGGGGGGGGATGAAAAACTGTTTTTT

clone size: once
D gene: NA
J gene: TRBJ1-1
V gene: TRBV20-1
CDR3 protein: CSARPPGGPPEAFF
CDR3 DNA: TGCAGTGCTAGACCCCCGGGAGGACCCCCTGAAGCTTTCTTT

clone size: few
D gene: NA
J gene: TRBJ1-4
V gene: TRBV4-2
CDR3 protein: CASSQERWGQINEKLFF
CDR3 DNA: TGTGCCAGCAGCCAAGAGAGGTGGGGTCAGATTAATGAAAAACTGTTTTTT

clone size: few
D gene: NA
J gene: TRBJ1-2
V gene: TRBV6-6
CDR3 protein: CASSYSELTNYGYTF
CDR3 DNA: TGTGCCAGCAGTTACTCTGAGCTGACTAACTATGGCTACACCTTC

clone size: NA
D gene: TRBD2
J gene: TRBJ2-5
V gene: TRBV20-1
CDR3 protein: CSARALAVQETQYF
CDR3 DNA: TGCAGTGCTAGAGCCCTAGCGGTGCAAGAGACCCAGTACTTC

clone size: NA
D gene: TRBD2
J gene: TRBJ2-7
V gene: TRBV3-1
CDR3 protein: CVSSWDYYTQYF
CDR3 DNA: TGTGTCAGCAGCTGGGACTACTACACCCAGTACTTC

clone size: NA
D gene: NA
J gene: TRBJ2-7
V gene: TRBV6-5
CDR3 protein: CASSTLTGFSSEQYF
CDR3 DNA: TGTGCCAGCAGTACCCTAACAGGGTTTTCCTCCGAGCAGTACTTC

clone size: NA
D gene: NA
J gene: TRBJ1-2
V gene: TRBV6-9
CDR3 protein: CASSRGGRGYTF
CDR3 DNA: TGTGCCAGCAGCCGGGGGGGAAGAGGCTACACCTTC

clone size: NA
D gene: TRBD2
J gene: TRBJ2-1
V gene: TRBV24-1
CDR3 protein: CATSFNRLAGGHNEQFF
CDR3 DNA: TGTGCCACCAGTTTTAACCGACTAGCGGGGGGTCACAATGAGCAGTTCTTC

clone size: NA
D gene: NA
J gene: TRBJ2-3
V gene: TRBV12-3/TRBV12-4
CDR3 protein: CASRAWGEGVDTQYF
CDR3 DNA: TGTGCCAGCAGGGCCTGGGGGGAAGGGGTAGATACGCAGTATTTT

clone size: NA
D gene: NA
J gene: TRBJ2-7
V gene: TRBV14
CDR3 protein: CASNLNQFSYEQYF
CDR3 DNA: TGTGCCAGCAATCTAAATCAGTTCTCCTACGAGCAGTACTTC

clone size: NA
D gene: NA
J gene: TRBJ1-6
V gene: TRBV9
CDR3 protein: CASSVEGRANSPLHF
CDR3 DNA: TGTGCCAGCAGCGTAGAGGGGAGGGCGAATTCACCCCTCCACTTT

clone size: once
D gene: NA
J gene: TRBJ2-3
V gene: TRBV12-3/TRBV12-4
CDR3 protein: CASSSGRVGTDTQYF
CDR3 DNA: TGTGCCAGCAGTTCTGGACGAGTGGGCACAGATACGCAGTATTTT

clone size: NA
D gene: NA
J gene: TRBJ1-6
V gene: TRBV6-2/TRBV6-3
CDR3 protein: CASHRAYNSPLHF
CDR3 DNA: TGTGCCAGCCACAGGGCCTATAATTCACCCCTCCACTTT

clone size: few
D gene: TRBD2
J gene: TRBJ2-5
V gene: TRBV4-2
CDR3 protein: CASSQGQTSGGQETQYF
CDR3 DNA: TGTGCCAGCAGCCAGGGCCAGACTAGCGGGGGCCAAGAGACCCAGTACTTC

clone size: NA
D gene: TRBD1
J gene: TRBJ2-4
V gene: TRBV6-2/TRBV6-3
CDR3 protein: CASSPTGMRNIQYF
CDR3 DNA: TGTGCCAGCTCCCCGACAGGGATGAGAAACATTCAGTACTTC

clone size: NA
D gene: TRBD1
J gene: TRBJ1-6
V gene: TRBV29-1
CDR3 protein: CSVDSSGQGLLKCSYNSPLHF
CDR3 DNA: TGCAGCGTTGACAGTTCGGGACAGGGGCTTTTAAAGTGCTCCTATAATTCACCCCTCCACTTT

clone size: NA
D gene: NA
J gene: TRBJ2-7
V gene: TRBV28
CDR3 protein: CASSLGLYNEQYF
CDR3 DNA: TGTGCCAGCAGTTTGGGTCTATACAATGAGCAGTACTTC

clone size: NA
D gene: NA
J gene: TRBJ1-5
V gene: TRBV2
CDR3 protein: CASRAASNQPQHF
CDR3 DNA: TGTGCCAGCCGGGCAGCGAGCAATCAGCCCCAGCATTTT

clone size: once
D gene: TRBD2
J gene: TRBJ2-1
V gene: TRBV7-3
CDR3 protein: CASSLAAGGQMDEQFF
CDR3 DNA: TGTGCCAGCAGCTTAGCAGCGGGGGGGCAAATGGATGAGCAGTTCTTC

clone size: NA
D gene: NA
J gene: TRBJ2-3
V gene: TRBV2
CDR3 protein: CASSVTRLHTDTQYF
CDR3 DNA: TGTGCCAGCAGTGTTACTCGCTTACACACAGATACGCAGTATTTT

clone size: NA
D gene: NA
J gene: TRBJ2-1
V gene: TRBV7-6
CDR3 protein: CASSLISLSSYNEQFF
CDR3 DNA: TGTGCCAGCAGCTTAATATCGTTGAGCTCCTACAATGAGCAGTTCTTC

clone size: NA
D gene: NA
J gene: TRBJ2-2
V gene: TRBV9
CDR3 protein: CASSVLANTGELFF
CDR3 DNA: TGTGCCAGCAGCGTACTAGCTAACACCGGGGAGCTGTTTTTT

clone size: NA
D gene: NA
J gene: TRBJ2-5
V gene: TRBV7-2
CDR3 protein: CASTRGAFVQETQYF
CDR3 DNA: TGTGCCAGCACCAGGGGGGCCTTTGTGCAAGAGACCCAGTACTTC

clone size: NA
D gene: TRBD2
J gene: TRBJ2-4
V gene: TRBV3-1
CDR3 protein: CASSRSRGEGAKNIQYF
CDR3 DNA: TGTGCCAGCAGCCGGAGCCGCGGGGAGGGGGCCAAAAACATTCAGTACTTC

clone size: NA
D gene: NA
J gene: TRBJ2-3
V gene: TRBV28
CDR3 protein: CASSLTTSRNPDTQYF
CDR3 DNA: TGTGCCAGCAGTTTAACGACTAGTCGGAATCCAGATACGCAGTATTTT

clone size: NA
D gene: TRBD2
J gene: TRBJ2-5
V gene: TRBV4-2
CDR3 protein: CASSQRRTSGGGETQYF
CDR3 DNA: TGTGCCAGCAGCCAAAGAAGGACTAGCGGGGGCGGAGAGACCCAGTACTTC

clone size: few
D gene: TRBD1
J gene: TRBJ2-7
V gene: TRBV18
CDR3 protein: CASSHNRDSYEQYF
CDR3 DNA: TGTGCCAGCTCACATAATAGGGACAGCTACGAGCAGTACTTC

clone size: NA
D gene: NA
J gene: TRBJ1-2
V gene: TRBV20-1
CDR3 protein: CSAQPWTAIYGYTF
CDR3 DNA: TGCAGTGCCCAACCCTGGACAGCAATCTATGGCTACACCTTC

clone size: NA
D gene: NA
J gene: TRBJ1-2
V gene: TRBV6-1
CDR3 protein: CASSPAKVSGYTF
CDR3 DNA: TGTGCCAGCAGTCCAGCGAAAGTCAGCGGCTACACCTTC

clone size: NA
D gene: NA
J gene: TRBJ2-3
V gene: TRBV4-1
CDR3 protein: CASSQGPLATSTDTQYF
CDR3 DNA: TGCGCCAGCAGCCAAGGCCCCCTAGCAACTAGCACAGATACGCAGTATTTT

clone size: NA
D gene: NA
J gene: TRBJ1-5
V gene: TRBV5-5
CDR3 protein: CASAGDSNQPQHF
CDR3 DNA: TGTGCCAGCGCGGGGGATAGCAATCAGCCCCAGCATTTT

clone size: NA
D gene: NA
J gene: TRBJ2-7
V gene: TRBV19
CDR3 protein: CASSIGNEQYF
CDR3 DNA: TGTGCCAGTAGTATTGGTAACGAGCAGTACTTC

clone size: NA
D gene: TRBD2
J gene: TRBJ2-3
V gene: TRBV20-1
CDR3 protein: CSARDPAGGPADTQYF
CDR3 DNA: TGCAGTGCTAGAGATCCTGCGGGGGGGCCGGCAGATACGCAGTATTTT

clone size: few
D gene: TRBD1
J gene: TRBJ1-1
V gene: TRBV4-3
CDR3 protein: CASSPGTGDTEAFF
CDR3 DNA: TGCGCCAGCAGCCCCGGGACAGGGGACACTGAAGCTTTCTTT

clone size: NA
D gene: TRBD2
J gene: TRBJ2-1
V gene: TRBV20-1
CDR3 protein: CSARLAGVHNEQFF
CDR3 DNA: TGCAGTGCCAGACTAGCGGGGGTCCACAATGAGCAGTTCTTC

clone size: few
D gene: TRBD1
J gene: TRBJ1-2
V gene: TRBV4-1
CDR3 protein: CASSIRSGGLNYGYTF
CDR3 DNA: TGCGCCAGCAGCATCCGTTCAGGGGGCCTCAACTATGGCTACACCTTC

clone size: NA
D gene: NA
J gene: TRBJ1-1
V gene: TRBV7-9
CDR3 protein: CASSPGGGWNTEAFF
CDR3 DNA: TGTGCCAGCAGCCCCGGGGGTGGCTGGAACACTGAAGCTTTCTTT

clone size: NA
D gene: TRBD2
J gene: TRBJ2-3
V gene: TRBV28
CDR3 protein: CATSGTSGTDTQYF
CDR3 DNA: TGTGCCACCTCCGGGACTAGCGGCACAGATACGCAGTATTTT

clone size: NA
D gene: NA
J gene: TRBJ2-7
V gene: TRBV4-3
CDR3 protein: CASSRQEGGYEQYF
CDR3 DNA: TGCGCCAGCAGCCGCCAGGAAGGGGGCTACGAGCAGTACTTC

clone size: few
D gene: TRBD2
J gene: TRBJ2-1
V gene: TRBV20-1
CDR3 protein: CSASVASGAYNEQFF
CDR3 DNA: TGCAGTGCTAGCGTGGCTAGCGGGGCCTACAATGAGCAGTTCTTC

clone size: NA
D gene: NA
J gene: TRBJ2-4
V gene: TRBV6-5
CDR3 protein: CASSYTSSTAKNIQYF
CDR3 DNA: TGTGCCAGCAGTTACACTAGCAGTACGGCCAAAAACATTCAGTACTTC

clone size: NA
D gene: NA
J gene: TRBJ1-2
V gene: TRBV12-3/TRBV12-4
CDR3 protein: CASSNQNRDYGYTF
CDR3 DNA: TGTGCCAGCAGTAATCAGAACAGGGACTACGGCTACACCTTC

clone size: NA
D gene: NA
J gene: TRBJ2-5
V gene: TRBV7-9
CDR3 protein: CASSLAGRDTPLRYF
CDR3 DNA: TGTGCCAGCAGCTTAGCGGGGCGGGACACCCCGTTACGGTACTTC

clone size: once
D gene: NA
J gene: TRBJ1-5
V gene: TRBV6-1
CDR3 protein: CASSIQRVSNQPQHF
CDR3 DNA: TGTGCCAGCAGTATCCAGAGGGTTAGCAATCAGCCCCAGCATTTT

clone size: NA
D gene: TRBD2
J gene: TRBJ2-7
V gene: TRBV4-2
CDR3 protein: CASSQGTSGVGEQYF
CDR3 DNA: TGTGCCAGCAGCCAAGGGACTAGCGGGGTAGGCGAGCAGTACTTC

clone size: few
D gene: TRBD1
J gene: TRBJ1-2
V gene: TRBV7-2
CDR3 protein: CASSLIGGGTSPNYGYTF
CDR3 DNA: TGTGCCAGCAGCTTAATCGGAGGGGGCACGTCCCCTAACTATGGCTACACCTTC

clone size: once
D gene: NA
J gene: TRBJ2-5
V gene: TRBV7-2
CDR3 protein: CASSLVRYRGQETQYF
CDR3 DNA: TGTGCCAGCAGCTTAGTTAGATATAGGGGCCAAGAGACCCAGTACTTC

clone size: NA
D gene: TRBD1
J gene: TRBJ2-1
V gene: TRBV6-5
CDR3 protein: CASTRQGWDEQFF
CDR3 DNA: TGTGCCAGCACCCGACAGGGGTGGGATGAGCAGTTCTTC

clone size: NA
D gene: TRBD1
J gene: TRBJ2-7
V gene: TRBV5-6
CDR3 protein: CASSRQGTAYEQYF
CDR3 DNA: TGTGCCAGCAGTCGACAGGGAACCGCCTACGAGCAGTACTTC

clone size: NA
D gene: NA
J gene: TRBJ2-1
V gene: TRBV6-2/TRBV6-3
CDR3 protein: CASSTLARCNEQFF
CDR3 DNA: TGTGCCAGCAGTACCCTAGCGAGATGCAATGAGCAGTTCTTC